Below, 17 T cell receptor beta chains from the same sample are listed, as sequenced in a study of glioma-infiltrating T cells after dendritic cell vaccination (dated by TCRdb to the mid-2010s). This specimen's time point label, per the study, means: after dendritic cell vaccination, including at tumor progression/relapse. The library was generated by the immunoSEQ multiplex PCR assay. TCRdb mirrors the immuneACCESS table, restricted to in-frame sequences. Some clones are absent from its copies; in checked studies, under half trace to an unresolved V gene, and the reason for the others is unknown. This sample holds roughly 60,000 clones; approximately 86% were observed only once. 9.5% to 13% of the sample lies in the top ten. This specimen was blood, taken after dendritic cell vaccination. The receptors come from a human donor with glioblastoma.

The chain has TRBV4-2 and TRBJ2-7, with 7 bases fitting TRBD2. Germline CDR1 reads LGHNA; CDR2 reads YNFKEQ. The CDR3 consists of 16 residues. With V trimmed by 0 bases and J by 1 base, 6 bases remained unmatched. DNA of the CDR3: TGTGCCAGCAGCCAAGATCTTGCTAGCGGATCCTACGAGCAGTACTTC. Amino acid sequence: CASSQDLASGSYEQYF.

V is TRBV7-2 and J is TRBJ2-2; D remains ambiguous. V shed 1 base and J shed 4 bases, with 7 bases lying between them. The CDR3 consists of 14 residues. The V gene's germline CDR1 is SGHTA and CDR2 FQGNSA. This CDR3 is CASSLVPGTGELFF. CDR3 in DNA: TGTGCCAGCAGCTTAGTCCCAGGCACCGGGGAGCTGTTTTTT.

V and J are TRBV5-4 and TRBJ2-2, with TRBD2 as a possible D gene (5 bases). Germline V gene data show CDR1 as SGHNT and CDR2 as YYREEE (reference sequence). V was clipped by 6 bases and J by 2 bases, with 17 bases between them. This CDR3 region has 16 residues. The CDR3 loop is CASMASWSANTGELFF. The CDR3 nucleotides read TGTGCCAGCATGGCTAGCTGGTCGGCTAACACCGGGGAGCTGTTTTTT.

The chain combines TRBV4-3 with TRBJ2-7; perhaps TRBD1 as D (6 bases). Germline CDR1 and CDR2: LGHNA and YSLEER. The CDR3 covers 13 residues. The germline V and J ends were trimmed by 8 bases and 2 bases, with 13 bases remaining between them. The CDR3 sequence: CASGRDTTYEQYF. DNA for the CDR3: TGCGCCAGCGGCCGGGACACGACCTACGAGCAGTACTTC.

CDR3 bases: TGTGCCAGCAGCTTACAGATTAACACCGGGGAGCTGTTTTTT. Translating it yields CASSLQINTGELFF. The rearrangement uses TRBV7-7 and TRBJ2-2; D is uncertain. The CDR3 is 14 amino acids. Deletions cut 2 bases from V and 2 bases from J, with 6 bases between. CDR1 and CDR2 (germline): SSHAT, FNYEAQ (reference sequence).

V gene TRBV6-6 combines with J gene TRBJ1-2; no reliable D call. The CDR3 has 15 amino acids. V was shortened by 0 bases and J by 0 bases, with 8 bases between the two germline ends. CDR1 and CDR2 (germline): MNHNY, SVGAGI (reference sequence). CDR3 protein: CASSYSGTTNYGYTF. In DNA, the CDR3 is TGTGCCAGCAGTTACTCTGGAACTACTAACTATGGCTACACCTTC.

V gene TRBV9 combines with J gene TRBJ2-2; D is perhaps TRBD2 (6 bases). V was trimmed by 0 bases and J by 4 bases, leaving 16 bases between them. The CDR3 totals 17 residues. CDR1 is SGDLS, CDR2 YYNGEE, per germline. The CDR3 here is CASSVGGRRGFTGELFF. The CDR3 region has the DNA TGTGCCAGCAGCGTAGGAGGTCGGCGGGGCTTCACCGGGGAGCTGTTTTTT.

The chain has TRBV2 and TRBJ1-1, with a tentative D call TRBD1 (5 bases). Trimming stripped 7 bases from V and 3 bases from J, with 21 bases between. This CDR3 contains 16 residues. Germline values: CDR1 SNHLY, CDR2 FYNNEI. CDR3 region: CASMLAGGVGDTEAFF. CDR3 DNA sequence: TGTGCCAGCATGCTGGCAGGCGGGGTGGGGGACACTGAAGCTTTCTTT.

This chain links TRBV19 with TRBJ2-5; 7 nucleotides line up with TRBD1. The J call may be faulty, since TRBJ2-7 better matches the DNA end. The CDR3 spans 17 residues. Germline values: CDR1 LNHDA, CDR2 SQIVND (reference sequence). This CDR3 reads CASSKRHTGTASYEQYF. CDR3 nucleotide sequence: TGTGCCAGTAGTAAGCGTCACACCGGGACAGCGTCCTACGAGCAGTACTTC.

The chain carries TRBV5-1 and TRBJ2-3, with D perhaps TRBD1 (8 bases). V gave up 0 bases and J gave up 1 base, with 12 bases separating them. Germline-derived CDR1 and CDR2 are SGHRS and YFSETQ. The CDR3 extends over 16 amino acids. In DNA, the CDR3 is TGCGCCAGCAGCTTGGGACAGGGGAGGGGCACAGATACGCAGTATTTT. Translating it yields CASSLGQGRGTDTQYF.

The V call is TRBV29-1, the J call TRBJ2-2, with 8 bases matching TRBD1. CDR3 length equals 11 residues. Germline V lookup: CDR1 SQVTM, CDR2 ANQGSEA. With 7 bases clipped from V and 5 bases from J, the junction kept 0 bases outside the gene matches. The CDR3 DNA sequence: TGCAGCGGACAGGGGACCGGGGAGCTGTTTTTT. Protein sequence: CSGQGTGELFF.

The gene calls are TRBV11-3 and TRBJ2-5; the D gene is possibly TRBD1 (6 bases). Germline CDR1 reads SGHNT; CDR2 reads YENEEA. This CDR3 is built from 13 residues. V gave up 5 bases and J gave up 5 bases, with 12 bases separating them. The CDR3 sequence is CASSPDQGETQYF. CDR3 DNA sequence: TGTGCCAGCAGCCCGGACCAGGGGGAGACCCAGTACTTC.

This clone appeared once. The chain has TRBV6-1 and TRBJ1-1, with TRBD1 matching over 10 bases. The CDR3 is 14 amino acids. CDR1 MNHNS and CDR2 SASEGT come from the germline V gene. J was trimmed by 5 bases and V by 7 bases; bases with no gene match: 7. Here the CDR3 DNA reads TGTGCCAGCATTAAGGACAGGGGGTGGACTGAAGCTTTCTTT. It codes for CASIKDRGWTEAFF.

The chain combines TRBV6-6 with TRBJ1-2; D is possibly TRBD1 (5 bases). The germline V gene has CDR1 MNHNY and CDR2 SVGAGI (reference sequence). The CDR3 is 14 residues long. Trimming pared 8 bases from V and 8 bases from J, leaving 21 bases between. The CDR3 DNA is TGTGCCAGCGCTTTCACAGTAGGGACTGGAGGCTACACCTTC. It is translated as CASAFTVGTGGYTF.

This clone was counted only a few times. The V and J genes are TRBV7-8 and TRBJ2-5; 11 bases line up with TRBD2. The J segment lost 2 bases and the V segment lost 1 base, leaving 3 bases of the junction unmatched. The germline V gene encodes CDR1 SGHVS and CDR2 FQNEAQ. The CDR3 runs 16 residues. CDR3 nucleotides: TGTGCCAGCAGCTTAGGACTAGCGGGAACTCAAGAGACCCAGTACTTC. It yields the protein CASSLGLAGTQETQYF.

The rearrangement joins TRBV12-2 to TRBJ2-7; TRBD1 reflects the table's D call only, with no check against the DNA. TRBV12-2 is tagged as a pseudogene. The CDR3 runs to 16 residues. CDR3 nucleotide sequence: TGTGCAAGTCGCCCGACAGGCGAGACAGGAGCGTACGAGCAGTACTTC. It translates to CASRPTGETGAYEQYF.

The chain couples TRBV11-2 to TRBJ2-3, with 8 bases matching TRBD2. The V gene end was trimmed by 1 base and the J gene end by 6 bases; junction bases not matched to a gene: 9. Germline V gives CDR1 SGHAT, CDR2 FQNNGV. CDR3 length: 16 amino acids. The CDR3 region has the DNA TGTGCCAGCAGCTTAGGGGCGCGGGGGGCGGAGGATACGCAGTATTTT. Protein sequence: CASSLGARGAEDTQYF.